This T cell receptor (beta chain) was sequenced for a study of technical replicates of blood from several donors. Generated by immunoSEQ multiplex PCR, the TCRdb table keeps only in-frame clones and is missing some. The sample includes 70,000 to 95,000 clones, roughly 94% of them seen just once. Germline CDR1 SGDLS, CDR2 YYNGEE. The V and J ends lost 0 bases and 6 bases, in that order; junction bases with no gene match: 8. The CDR3 loop spans 15 amino acids. The chain couples TRBV9 to TRBJ1-1; 7 nucleotides agree with TRBD1. This TCR came from a human donor in good health. Sequences were obtained from T cells isolated from PBMCs. The CDR3 region is CASSVGGGGVPEAFF. CDR3 coding DNA: TGTGCCAGCAGCGTAGGAGGAGGGGGCGTCCCTGAAGCTTTCTTT.